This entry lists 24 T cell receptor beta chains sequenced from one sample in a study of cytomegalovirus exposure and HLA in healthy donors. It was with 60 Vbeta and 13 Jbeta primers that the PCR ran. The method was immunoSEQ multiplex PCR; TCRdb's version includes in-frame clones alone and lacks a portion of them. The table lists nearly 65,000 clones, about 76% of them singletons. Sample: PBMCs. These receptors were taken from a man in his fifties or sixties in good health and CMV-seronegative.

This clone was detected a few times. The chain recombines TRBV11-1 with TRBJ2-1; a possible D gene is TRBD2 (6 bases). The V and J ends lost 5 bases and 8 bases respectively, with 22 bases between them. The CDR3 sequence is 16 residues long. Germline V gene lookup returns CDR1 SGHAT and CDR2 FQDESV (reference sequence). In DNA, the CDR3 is TGTGCCAGCAGCCCCCCTAGGCGGCTAGCGAACGATGAGCAGTTCTTC. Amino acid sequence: CASSPPRRLANDEQFF. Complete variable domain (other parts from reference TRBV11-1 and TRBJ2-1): EAEVAQSPRYKITEKSQAVAFWCDPISGHATLYWYRQILGQGPELLVQFQDESVVDDSQLPKDRFSAERLKGVDSTLKIQPAELGDSAMYLCASSPPRRLANDEQFFGPGTRLTVL.

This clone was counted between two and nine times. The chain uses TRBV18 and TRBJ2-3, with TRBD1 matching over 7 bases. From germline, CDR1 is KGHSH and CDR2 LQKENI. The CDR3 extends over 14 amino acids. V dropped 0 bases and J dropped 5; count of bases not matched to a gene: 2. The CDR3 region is CASSPPTGQDTQYF. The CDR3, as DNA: TGTGCCAGCTCACCACCGACAGGGCAAGATACGCAGTATTTT.

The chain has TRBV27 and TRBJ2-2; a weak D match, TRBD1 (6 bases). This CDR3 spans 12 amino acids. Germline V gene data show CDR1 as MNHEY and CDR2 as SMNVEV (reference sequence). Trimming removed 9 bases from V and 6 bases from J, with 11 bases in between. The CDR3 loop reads CASSQGSGELFF. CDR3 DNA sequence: TGTGCCAGTAGCCAGGGGTCCGGGGAGCTGTTTTTT.

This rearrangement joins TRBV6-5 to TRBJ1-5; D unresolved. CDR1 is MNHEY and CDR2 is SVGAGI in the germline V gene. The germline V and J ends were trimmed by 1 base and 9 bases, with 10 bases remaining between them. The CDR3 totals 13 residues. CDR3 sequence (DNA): TGTGCCAGCAGTTACTATGGAGGAACGCCCCAGCATTTT. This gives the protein CASSYYGGTPQHF.

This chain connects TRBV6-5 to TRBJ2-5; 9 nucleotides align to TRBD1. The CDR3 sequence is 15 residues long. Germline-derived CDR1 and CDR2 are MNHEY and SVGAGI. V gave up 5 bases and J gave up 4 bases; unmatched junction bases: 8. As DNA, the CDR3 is TGTGCCAGCAGTCGCCCGACAGGGGGTAGAGAGACCCAGTACTTC. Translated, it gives CASSRPTGGRETQYF.

CDR3 sequence (DNA): TGCGCCAGCAGCTTGATCCTAGCGGGGGGAAGCAAAAACATTCAGTACTTC. Translation: CASSLILAGGSKNIQYF. The chain combines TRBV5-1 with TRBJ2-4, with 11 bases aligning to TRBD2. The junction had 6 bases not matched to a gene; V was cut back by 1 base and J by 3 bases. This CDR3 comprises 17 residues. Germline values: CDR1 SGHRS, CDR2 YFSETQ.

The CDR3 region is CASSQFSPGQGNSPLHF. CDR3 bases: TGTGCCAGCAGTCAGTTTTCCCCCGGACAGGGTAATTCACCCCTCCACTTT. The chain is built from TRBV6-4 and TRBJ1-6; 8 nucleotides line up with TRBD1. The germline V gene encodes CDR1 MRHNA and CDR2 SNTAGT. The CDR3 is made up of 17 amino acids. V lost 5 bases to trimming and J lost 6 bases; unmatched junction nucleotides: 12.

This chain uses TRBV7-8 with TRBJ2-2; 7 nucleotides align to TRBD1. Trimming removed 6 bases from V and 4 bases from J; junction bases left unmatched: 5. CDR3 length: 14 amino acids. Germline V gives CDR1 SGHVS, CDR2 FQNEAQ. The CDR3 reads CASSQTGVTGELFF. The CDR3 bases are TGTGCCAGCAGTCAAACAGGGGTCACCGGGGAGCTGTTTTTT.

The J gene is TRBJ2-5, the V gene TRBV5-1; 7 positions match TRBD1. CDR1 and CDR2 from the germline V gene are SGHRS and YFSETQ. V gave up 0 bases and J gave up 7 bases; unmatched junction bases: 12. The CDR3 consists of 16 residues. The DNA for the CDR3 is TGCGCCAGCAGCTTGGCTAATCTTGACAGGGCGGGGACCCAGTACTTC. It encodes CASSLANLDRAGTQYF. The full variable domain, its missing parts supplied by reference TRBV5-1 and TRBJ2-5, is KAGVTQTPRYLIKTRGQQVTLSCSPISGHRSVSWYQQTPGQGLQFLFEYFSETQRNKGNFPGRFSGRQFSNSRSEMNVSTLELGDSALYLCASSLANLDRAGTQYFGPGTRLLVL.

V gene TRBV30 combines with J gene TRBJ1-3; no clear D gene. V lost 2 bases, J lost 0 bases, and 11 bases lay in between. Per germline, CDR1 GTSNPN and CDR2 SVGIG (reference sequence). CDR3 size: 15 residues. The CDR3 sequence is CAWSHTTDSGNTIYF. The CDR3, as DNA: TGTGCCTGGAGTCACACCACAGACTCTGGAAACACCATATATTTT.

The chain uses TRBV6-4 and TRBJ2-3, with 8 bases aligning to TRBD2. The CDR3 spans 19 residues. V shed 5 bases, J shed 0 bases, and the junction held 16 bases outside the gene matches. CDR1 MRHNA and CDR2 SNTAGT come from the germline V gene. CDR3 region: CASSTPQGKRETSTDTQYF. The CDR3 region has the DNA TGTGCCAGCAGTACCCCCCAGGGAAAGCGGGAGACTAGCACAGATACGCAGTATTTT.

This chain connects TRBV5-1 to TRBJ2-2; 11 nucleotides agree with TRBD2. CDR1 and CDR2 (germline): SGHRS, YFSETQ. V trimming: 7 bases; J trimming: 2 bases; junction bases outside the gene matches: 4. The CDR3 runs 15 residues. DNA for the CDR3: TGCGCCAGCCGCACTAGCGGGGGTAACACCGGGGAGCTGTTTTTT. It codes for CASRTSGGNTGELFF.

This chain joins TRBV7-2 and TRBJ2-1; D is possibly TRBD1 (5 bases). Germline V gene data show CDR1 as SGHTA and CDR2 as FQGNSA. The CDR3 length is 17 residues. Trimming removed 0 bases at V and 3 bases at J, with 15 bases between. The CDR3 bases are TGTGCCAGCAGCTTAGCTAGTCTGACAGCCGACTACAATGAGCAGTTCTTC. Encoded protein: CASSLASLTADYNEQFF.

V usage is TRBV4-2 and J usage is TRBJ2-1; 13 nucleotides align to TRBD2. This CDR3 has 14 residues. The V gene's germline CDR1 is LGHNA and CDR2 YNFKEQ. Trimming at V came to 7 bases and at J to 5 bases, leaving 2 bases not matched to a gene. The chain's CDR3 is CASTGLAGDNEQFF. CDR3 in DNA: TGTGCCAGCACTGGACTAGCGGGGGACAATGAGCAGTTCTTC.

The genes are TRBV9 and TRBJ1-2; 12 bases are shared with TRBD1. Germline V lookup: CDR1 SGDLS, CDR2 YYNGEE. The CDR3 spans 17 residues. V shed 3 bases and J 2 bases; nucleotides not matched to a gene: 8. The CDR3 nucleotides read TGTGCCAGCAGCGCGGGGGGGGACAGGGGGCAAAACTATGGCTACACCTTC. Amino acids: CASSAGGDRGQNYGYTF.

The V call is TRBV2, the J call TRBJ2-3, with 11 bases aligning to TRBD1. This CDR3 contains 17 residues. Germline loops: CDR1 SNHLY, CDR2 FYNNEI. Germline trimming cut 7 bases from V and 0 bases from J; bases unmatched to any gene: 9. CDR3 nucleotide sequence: TGTGCCAGCACAGGGACAGGGGGGTCCCCTAGCACAGATACGCAGTATTTT. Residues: CASTGTGGSPSTDTQYF.

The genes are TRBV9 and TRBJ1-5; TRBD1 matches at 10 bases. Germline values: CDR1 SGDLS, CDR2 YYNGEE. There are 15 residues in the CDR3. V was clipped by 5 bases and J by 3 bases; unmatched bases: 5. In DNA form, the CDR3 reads TGTGCCAGCAGGGACGGGACAGGGGACAATCAGCCCCAGCATTTT. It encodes CASRDGTGDNQPQHF.

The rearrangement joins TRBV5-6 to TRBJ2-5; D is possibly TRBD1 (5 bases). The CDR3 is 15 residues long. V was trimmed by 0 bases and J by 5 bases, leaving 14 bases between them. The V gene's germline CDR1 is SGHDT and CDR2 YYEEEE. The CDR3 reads CASSLVQGGLETQYF. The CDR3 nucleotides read TGTGCCAGCAGCTTGGTTCAGGGTGGTTTGGAGACCCAGTACTTC.

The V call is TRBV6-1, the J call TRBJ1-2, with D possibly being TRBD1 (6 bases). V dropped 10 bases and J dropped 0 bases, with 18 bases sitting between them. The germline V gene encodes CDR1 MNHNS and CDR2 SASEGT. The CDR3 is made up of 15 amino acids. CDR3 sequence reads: CAIPGEGPPNYGYTF. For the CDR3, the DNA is TGTGCCATTCCAGGGGAGGGCCCACCTAACTATGGCTACACCTTC.

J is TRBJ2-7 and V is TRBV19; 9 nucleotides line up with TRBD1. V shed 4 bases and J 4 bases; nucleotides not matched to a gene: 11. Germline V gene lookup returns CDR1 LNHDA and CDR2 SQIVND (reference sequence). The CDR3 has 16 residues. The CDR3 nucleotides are TGTGCCAGTAGTACCCCGTTGACAGGGGGTAGGTACGAGCAGTACTTC. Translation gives CASSTPLTGGRYEQYF.

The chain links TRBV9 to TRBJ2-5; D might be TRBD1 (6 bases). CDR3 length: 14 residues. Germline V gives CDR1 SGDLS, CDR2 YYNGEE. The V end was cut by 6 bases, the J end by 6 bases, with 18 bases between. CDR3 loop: CASNEGQGLKTQYF. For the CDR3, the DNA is TGTGCCAGCAACGAGGGCCAGGGGTTGAAGACCCAGTACTTC.

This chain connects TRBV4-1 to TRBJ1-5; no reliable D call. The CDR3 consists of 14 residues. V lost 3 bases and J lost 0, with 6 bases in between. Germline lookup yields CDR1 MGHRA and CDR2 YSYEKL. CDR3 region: CASSQTGSNQPQHF. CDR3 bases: TGCGCCAGCAGCCAGACGGGTAGCAATCAGCCCCAGCATTTT.

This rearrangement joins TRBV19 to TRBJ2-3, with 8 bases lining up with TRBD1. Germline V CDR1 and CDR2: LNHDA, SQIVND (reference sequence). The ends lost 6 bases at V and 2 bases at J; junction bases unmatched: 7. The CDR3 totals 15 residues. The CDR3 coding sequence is TGTGCCAGTAGGGTTGGACAGGGCGCCACAGATACGCAGTATTTT. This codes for CASRVGQGATDTQYF.

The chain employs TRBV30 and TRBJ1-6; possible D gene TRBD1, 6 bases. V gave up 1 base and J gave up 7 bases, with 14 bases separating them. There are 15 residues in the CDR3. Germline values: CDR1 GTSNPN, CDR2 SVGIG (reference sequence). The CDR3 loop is CAWSGPDRSNSPLHF. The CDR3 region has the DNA TGTGCCTGGAGTGGACCCGACAGGAGCAATTCACCCCTCCACTTT.